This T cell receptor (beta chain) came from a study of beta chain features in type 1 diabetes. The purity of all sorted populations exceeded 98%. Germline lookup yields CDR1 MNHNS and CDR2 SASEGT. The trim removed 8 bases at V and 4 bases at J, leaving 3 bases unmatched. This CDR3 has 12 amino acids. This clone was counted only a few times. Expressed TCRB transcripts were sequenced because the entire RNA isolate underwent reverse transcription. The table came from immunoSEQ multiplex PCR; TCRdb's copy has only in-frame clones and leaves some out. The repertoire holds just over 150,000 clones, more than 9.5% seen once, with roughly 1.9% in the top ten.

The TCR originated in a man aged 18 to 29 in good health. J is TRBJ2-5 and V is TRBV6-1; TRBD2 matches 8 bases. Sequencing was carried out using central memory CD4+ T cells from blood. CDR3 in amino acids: CASGTSAETQYF. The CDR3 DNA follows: TGTGCCAGCGGGACTAGTGCAGAGACCCAGTACTTC.